These 22 T cell receptor beta chains were sequenced from one sample in a study of blood T cells in healthy people across ages. Primed by a sample-barcoded 5' primer and a J-beta primer mix, a second PCR proceeded for 7 to 11 cycles. MiXCR, applied by TCRdb to the 5' RACE reads, yields one record per CDR3 protein. The table includes roughly 800,000 distinct CDR3 sequences, 58% detected once. Sequencing was done on a sample of blood. The receptor set was obtained from a man under 40 in good health.

This sequence joins TRBV7-3 and TRBJ2-1, with 11 positions matching TRBD2. The CDR3 length is 15 residues. The germline V gene encodes CDR1 SGHTA and CDR2 FQGTGA. The V gene end was trimmed by 6 bases and the J gene end by 7 bases; junction bases not matched to a gene: 8. CDR3 DNA sequence: TGTGCCAGCAGTCCAGGGCCTAGCGGGAGGAATGAGCAGTTCTTC. Its translation is CASSPGPSGRNEQFF.

The CDR3 here is CASSTTSRQTQYF. In DNA form, the CDR3 reads TGTGCCAGCAGTACAACTAGCAGGCAGACCCAGTACTTC. The rearrangement joins TRBV12-3 or TRBV12-4 to TRBJ2-5, with a weak D call TRBD2 (6 bases). V was cut by 5 bases and J by 6 bases, with 13 bases left in between. The CDR3 consists of 13 residues.

This clonotype was counted a few times. V gene TRBV6-2 or TRBV6-3 combines with J gene TRBJ2-1; 8 nucleotides agree with TRBD2. The germline V gene encodes CDR1 MNHEY and CDR2 SVGEGT. V trimming: 0 bases; J trimming: 7 bases; junction bases outside the gene matches: 8. CDR3 length: 16 residues. The CDR3 region has the DNA TGTGCCAGCAGTTACTCTACCGGGGGGGTAGGGAATGAGCAGTTCTTC. Translation gives CASSYSTGGVGNEQFF.

This rearrangement joins TRBV6-1 to TRBJ2-1; D remains unclear. Trimming stripped 1 base from V and 7 bases from J, with 8 bases between. The CDR3 loop spans 13 amino acids. Per germline, CDR1 MNHNS and CDR2 SASEGT. CDR3 nucleotide sequence: TGTGCCAGCAGTGAAGTCGGACCTAATGAGCAGTTCTTC. Protein product: CASSEVGPNEQFF.

The gene calls are TRBV3-1 and TRBJ1-1; 11 bases map to TRBD1. The CDR3 loop spans 18 amino acids. The trim removed 4 bases at V and 1 base at J, leaving 11 bases unmatched. Germline V gene data show CDR1 as LGHDT and CDR2 as YNNKEL (reference sequence). The DNA of the CDR3 is TGTGCCAGCAGCCGTATGGGGACAGGGGGATCCCGGAACACTGAAGCTTTCTTT. As protein: CASSRMGTGGSRNTEAFF.

The table lists this clonotype with a few counts. This chain joins TRBV13 and TRBJ2-1; D is unresolved. Germline V gene data show CDR1 as PRHDT and CDR2 as FYEKMQ (reference sequence). CDR3 length equals 12 residues. Deletions cut 10 bases from V and 8 bases from J, with 15 bases between. CDR3 nucleotide sequence: TGTGCCAACCGTCCGTCGGGCGATGAGCAGTTCTTC. This translates into CANRPSGDEQFF.

The chain combines TRBV20-1 with TRBJ1-2; a weak D match, TRBD1 (5 bases). The CDR3 has 12 amino acids. Between the trimmed V and J ends, which lost 5 bases and 5 bases, there was a span of 12 bases. The germline V gene encodes CDR1 DFQATT and CDR2 SNEGSKA (reference sequence). CDR3 bases: TGCAGTGCTCCCCGGGAGGGGTATGGCTACACCTTC. It codes for CSAPREGYGYTF.

This rearrangement joins TRBV10-3 to TRBJ2-4, with TRBD2 matching over 7 bases. The J call is uncertain, as TRBJ2-7 better fits the DNA end. From germline, CDR1 is ENHRY and CDR2 SYGVKD. The CDR3 totals 13 residues. CDR3 amino acids: CAIRPGLQYEQYF. CDR3 nucleotide sequence: TGTGCCATCAGACCGGGACTACAATACGAGCAGTACTTC.

This rearrangement joins TRBV9 to TRBJ1-1, with 8 bases fitting TRBD1. Germline CDR1 SGDLS, CDR2 YYNGEE. J was trimmed by 1 base and V by 4 bases; bases with no gene match: 6. The CDR3 has 15 amino acids. CDR3 protein: CASSTSGTGNTEAFF. In DNA form, the CDR3 reads TGTGCCAGCAGCACCTCCGGGACAGGGAACACTGAAGCTTTCTTT.

This chain uses TRBV6-2 or TRBV6-3 with TRBJ2-3; 8 bases match TRBD2. CDR3 length: 15 residues. Germline lookup yields CDR1 MNHEY and CDR2 SVGEGT. J gave up 1 base and V 5 bases, and 5 bases lay outside the gene matches. The CDR3 region is CASSSPGLGTDTQYF. The CDR3 DNA sequence: TGTGCCAGCAGTAGTCCGGGACTAGGCACAGATACGCAGTATTTT.

V usage is TRBV20-1 and J usage is TRBJ2-7; 11 bases fit TRBD2. Germline trimming cut 7 bases from V and 5 bases from J; bases unmatched to any gene: 7. In germline, CDR1 is DFQATT, CDR2 SNEGSKA (reference sequence). The CDR3 consists of 13 residues. The DNA for the CDR3 is TGCAGTGGCCTAGCGGGAGGACTCGACGAGCAGTACTTC. Protein: CSGLAGGLDEQYF.

The chain is built from TRBV28 and TRBJ2-7; TRBD2 might be the D (5 bases). V was clipped by 7 bases and J by 2 bases, with 21 bases between them. This CDR3 comprises 16 residues. Germline V gene lookup returns CDR1 MDHEN and CDR2 SYDVKM. The CDR3: CASNSPGSMVAYEQYF. Written as DNA, the CDR3 is TGTGCCAGCAATTCCCCGGGGTCAATGGTCGCCTACGAGCAGTACTTC.

V usage is TRBV24-1 and J usage is TRBJ2-7; the D is unclear. Judging by the DNA end, TRBJ2-5 fits better; the J call may be wrong. CDR3 length equals 12 residues. Germline lookup yields CDR1 KGHDR and CDR2 SFDVKD. CDR3 residues: CATSTSAETQYF. In DNA form, the CDR3 reads TGTGCCACCAGTACCTCGGCAGAGACCCAGTACTTC.

V is TRBV9 and J is TRBJ2-1, with TRBD1 identical over 9 bases. Germline CDR1 and CDR2: SGDLS and YYNGEE. V lost 4 bases and J lost 8; bases outside the gene matches: 10. The CDR3 covers 15 residues. The CDR3 spells CASSPWDRDFDEQFF. The CDR3 coding sequence is TGTGCCAGCAGCCCCTGGGACAGGGACTTCGATGAGCAGTTCTTC.

This clonotype was detected a few times. The chain combines TRBV28 with TRBJ2-2, with D unclear. The CDR3 spans 11 residues. The ends were cut back, 6 bases at V and 8 bases at J, with 7 bases in the middle. Per germline, CDR1 MDHEN and CDR2 SYDVKM. The CDR3 DNA sequence: TGTGCCAGCAGACGACTGGGGGAGCTGTTTTTT. This translates into CASRRLGELFF.

The count of this clonotype is one. The J gene is TRBJ2-5, the V gene TRBV6-5; D gene unclear. The germline CDR1 and CDR2 sequences are MNHEY and SVGAGI. Between the trimmed V and J ends, which lost 2 bases and 1 base, there was a span of 8 bases. This CDR3 is built from 14 residues. The CDR3 nucleotides read TGTGCCAGCAGTTACAGGCCAGCCCAAGAGACCCAGTACTTC. Protein product: CASSYRPAQETQYF.

This chain joins TRBV20-1 and TRBJ2-3; D might be TRBD1 or TRBD2, each matching 6 bases. V lost 5 bases and J lost 0, with 12 bases in between. CDR3 length: 14 residues. The germline CDR1 and CDR2 sequences are DFQATT and SNEGSKA (reference sequence). The CDR3 loop is CSAVGAGSTDTQYF. The CDR3 nucleotides read TGCAGTGCTGTGGGGGCGGGAAGCACAGATACGCAGTATTTT.

V is TRBV20-1 and J is TRBJ1-1, with D perhaps TRBD1 (5 bases). The V end was cut by 1 base, the J end by 3 bases, with 9 bases between. Looked up from germline, CDR1 is DFQATT and CDR2 is SNEGSKA (reference sequence). The CDR3 spans 13 residues. The CDR3 bases are TGCAGTGCTAGAGGGGAGGGACACACTGAAGCTTTCTTT. Translated, it gives CSARGEGHTEAFF.

This clonotype has at least ten counts. The rearrangement uses TRBV7-2 and TRBJ1-2, with a tentative D call TRBD1 (5 bases). CDR1 is SGHTA, CDR2 FQGNSA, per germline. CDR3 size: 15 residues. V lost 1 base and J 7 bases, leaving 16 bases between the germline ends. CDR3 region: CASSLEAWQGSGYTF. In DNA form, the CDR3 reads TGTGCCAGCAGCTTAGAGGCTTGGCAGGGCTCTGGCTACACCTTC.

The chain is built from TRBV7-2 and TRBJ2-3; TRBD2 agrees at 8 bases. The germline V gene encodes CDR1 SGHTA and CDR2 FQGNSA. This CDR3 region has 14 residues. V was pared by 5 bases and J by 4 bases, with 5 bases of the junction left unmatched. The CDR3 protein is CASSPGGAADTQYF. The CDR3 DNA is TGTGCCAGCAGCCCCGGGGGGGCCGCAGATACGCAGTATTTT.

The gene calls are TRBV12-3 or TRBV12-4 and TRBJ2-7, with D perhaps matching TRBD2 (5 bases). This CDR3 is 15 amino acids long. Between the trimmed V and J ends, which lost 5 bases and 5 bases, there was a span of 19 bases. The CDR3 sequence: CASSKALAQPDEQYF. The CDR3 DNA sequence: TGTGCCAGCAGTAAGGCCCTAGCCCAACCTGACGAGCAGTACTTC.

The chain joins TRBV18 to TRBJ2-4; TRBD2 matches 14 bases. Germline V gene lookup returns CDR1 KGHSH and CDR2 LQKENI. V lost 2 bases and J lost 13; bases outside the gene matches: 19. The CDR3 runs to 19 residues. The CDR3 here is CASSPRFRLAGGQYNEQYF. Here the CDR3 DNA reads TGTGCCAGCTCACCAAGGTTCCGACTAGCGGGAGGGCAGTACAATGAGCAGTACTTC.